Listed below are T cell receptor beta chains from one sample, sequenced in a study of T cells after yellow fever vaccination. TCRdb itself ran the 5' RACE reads through MiXCR, one entry per CDR3 protein. The data show 300,000 or so distinct CDR3 sequences, over 10% seen once. This specimen consisted of CD4+ T cells sorted from PBMCs, obtained 45 days after the yellow fever booster vaccination. The receptors originated from a man aged 25-45 years who received the YFV17D yellow fever vaccine. CDR3s leave out the opening cysteine and the closing phenylalanine or tryptophan.

cdr3_aa v_call
ASNPAGDVDTQY TRBV5-1
ASNRAQDEQF TRBV7-9
SARTPDSDTQY TRBV20-1
SARLRESSYNEQF TRBV20-1
ASSLELDRSVGELF TRBV5-1
SVDEGGETQY TRBV29-1
ASSPQQRTDTQY TRBV5-1
ASSISGNTIY TRBV19
SASRRSRLLGNQPQH TRBV20-1
ASSFGVSQETQY TRBV7-9
ATSDLQGSSYNEQF TRBV24-1
SANILAGEARETQY TRBV20-1
ASSATSGRALGSYEQY TRBV11-1
SARSPTSGRSDTQY TRBV20-1
ASRTGASGNTIY TRBV6-1
ASSFKVDTEAF TRBV12-3/TRBV12-4
ASSLAGPPDTQY TRBV5-1
SATPMNRGREDTQY TRBV20-1
SAPGGTNTGELF TRBV20-1
ASSLQVLQY TRBV12-3/TRBV12-4
ASSPTGTGGAGNYGYT TRBV18
ASTSAPEGEKLF TRBV2
ASSYSLPGLATYEQY TRBV6-5
ASSLKLGLALQVEQF TRBV27
ASSLVGGGGYEQY TRBV12-3/TRBV12-4
ASSLKAGAYNEQF TRBV7-2
ASSIIGLINEQF TRBV5-1
ASSQGTANKPQH TRBV4-2
SARPGGAKDTQY TRBV20-1
SVGLAGLITDTQY TRBV29-1
ASSLEAGELF TRBV7-2
ASSFTQETQY TRBV5-1
AWSFDGGSEQF TRBV30
ASSPGGQGNQPQH TRBV18
ASSANRGSMNTEAF TRBV12-3/TRBV12-4
ASSVQIFADTQY TRBV7-6
SADNSGRADEQY TRBV20-1
ASSTPRTALIQY TRBV19
SVILTGGGYT TRBV29-1
ASRGARELF TRBV2
SATGLAGLNSYNEQF TRBV20-1
ASSGTGGGNEQF TRBV5-1
ASSLVQSTYEQY TRBV7-2
ASSLDWSRRETQY TRBV7-2
ASRASTSGSRELF TRBV27
ASSPSMGLAGSGTQY TRBV18
SASSRSNEQF TRBV20-1
ASSFSLRATDTQY TRBV5-1
ASRIVGSGANVLT TRBV12-3/TRBV12-4
ASGASGPVY TRBV12-3/TRBV12-4
SARDGASGRLYEQY TRBV20-1